The entry below describes one TCR beta chain. Antigen specificity is unknown. This may stem from a read error, because a much larger clone lies one nucleotide away. The sample comes from a study of T cells in Graves' hyperthyroidism and ophthalmopathy. Study findings and constraints: The model foresaw ophthalmopathy a median roughly 6 months prior to onset.

Clinical symptoms, serum thyroxine, TRAb, thyroid ultrasound and orbital computed tomography informed diagnoses. Amplified regions were TCR beta CDR3 sequences from RNA transcripts. TCR CDR3 regions were first amplified by RT-PCR with HTBI primers. TCRdb reprocessed the multiplex PCR reads via MiXCR and lists one record per CDR3 protein. In the table there are 500,000 to 800,000 distinct CDR3 sequences, roughly 46% of which are singletons. Sequencing was carried out using peripheral blood or thyroid tissue (not recorded which). This clonotype originated in an adult man with Graves' disease, either hyperthyroidism or ophthalmopathy (not recorded which).

The CDR3 nucleotides read TGTGCCAGCAGTTACTCGGACGGCGTTCACACCTTC. It translates to CASSYSDGVHTF. J is TRBJ1-2 and V is TRBV2, with no clear D. The CDR3 is 12 residues long. Germline V gives CDR1 SNHLY, CDR2 FYNNEI. Trimming stripped 5 bases from V and 12 bases from J, with 16 bases between.